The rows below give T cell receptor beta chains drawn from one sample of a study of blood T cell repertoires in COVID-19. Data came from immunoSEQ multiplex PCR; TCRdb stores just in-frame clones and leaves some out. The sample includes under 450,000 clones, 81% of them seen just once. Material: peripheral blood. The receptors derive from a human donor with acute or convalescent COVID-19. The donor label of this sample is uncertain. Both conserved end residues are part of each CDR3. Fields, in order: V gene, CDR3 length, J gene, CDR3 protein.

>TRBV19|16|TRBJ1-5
CASSIILGRGNQPQHF
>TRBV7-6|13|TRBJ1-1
CASSRELNTEAFF
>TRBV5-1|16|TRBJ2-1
CASSGLAGLAFAEQFF
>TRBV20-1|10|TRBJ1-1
CSASFGEAFF
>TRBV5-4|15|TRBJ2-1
CASRWGAGPYNEQFF
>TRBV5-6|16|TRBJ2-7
CASSAPRASGRHEQYF
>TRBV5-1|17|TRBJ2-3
CASSPGPLAGVIDTQYF
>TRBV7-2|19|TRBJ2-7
CASSFVLGARTNVRNEQYF
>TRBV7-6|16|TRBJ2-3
CASRPGLAGVGDTQYF
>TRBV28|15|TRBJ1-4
CASSSIGTGREKLFF
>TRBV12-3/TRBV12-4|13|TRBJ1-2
CASSPGTARGYTF
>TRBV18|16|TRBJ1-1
CASSPLGTGRGTEAFF
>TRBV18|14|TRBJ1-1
CASSPAGVDTEAFF
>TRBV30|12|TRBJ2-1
CAWSGGGNEQFF
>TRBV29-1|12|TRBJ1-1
CSAGQVLTEAFF
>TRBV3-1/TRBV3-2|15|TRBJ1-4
CASSLRRDRGEKLFF
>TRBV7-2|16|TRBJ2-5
CASSGGGTARKETQYF
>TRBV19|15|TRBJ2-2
CASSKTGVSTGELFF
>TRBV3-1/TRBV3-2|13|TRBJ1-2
CASSLAGYYGYTF
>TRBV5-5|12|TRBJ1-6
CASSFRSSPLHF
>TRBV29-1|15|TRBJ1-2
CSVQHTAGINYGYTF
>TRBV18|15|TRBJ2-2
CASSPDRVDTGELFF
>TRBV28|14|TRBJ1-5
CASRGGIWGQPQHF
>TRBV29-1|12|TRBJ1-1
CSVGQGPTEAFF
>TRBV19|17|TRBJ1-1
CASISAGRVASVIEAFF
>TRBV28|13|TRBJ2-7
CASLRQGGYEQYF
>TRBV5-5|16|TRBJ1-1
CASSLMLGQANTEAFF
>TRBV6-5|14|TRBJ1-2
CASRDRGRVYGYTF
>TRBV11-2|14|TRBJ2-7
CASSQVPQGYEQYF
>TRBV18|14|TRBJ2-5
CASSPNRGRETQYF
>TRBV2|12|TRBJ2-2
CASSGLTGELFF
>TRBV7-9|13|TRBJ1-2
CASSLTGDYGYTF
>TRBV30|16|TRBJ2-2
CAWSELGRLTTGELFF
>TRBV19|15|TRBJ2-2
CASSQLDSDAGELFF
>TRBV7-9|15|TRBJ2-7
CASSLAGQGAYEQYF
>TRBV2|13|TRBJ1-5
CASSGEGTQPQHF
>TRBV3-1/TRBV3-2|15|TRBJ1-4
CASSQGQGSFEKLFF
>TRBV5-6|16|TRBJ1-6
CASSPGRVSFNSPLHF
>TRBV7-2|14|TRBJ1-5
CASSEGSWYQPQHF
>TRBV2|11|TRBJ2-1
CASSREYEQFF
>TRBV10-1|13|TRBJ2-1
CASSVNRENEQFF
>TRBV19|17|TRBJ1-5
CASSWGQYIYSNQPQHF
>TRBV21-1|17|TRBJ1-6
CASSNDRGTTYNSPLHF
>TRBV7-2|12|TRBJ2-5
CASRPAGETQYF
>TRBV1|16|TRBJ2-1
CTSCPHPSGSGNEQFF
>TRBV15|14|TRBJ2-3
CATSRSTNLNTQYF
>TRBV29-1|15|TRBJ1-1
CSVGRRGTRDTEAFF
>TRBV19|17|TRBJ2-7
CASSGTSGGTNSYEQYF
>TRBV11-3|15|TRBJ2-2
CASSLGGVNTGELFF
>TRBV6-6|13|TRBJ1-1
CASSYPSVARAFF
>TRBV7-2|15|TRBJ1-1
CASSPQFGLNTEAFF
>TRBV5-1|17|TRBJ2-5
CASSLQMGLANMKTQYF
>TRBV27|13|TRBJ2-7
CASSLDITYEQYF
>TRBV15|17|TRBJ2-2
CATSRVLGGRGTGELFF